Following are 26 T cell receptor beta chains from one sample sequenced in a study of blood T cell repertoires in COVID-19. The table came from immunoSEQ multiplex PCR; TCRdb's copy has only in-frame clones and leaves some out. This table has roughly 100,000 clones, approximately 90% appearing once. Sequencing was carried out using peripheral blood. The receptors derive from a man over 45 with acute or convalescent COVID-19.

This clone is a singleton in its sample. V gene TRBV5-4 combines with J gene TRBJ2-3, with 11 bases fitting TRBD2. The V gene's germline CDR1 is SGHNT and CDR2 YYREEE (reference sequence). Germline trimming cut 4 bases from V and 3 bases from J; bases unmatched to any gene: 7. CDR3 length: 16 amino acids. The CDR3: CASSGTSGSRTDTQYF. The CDR3 region has the DNA TGTGCCAGCAGCGGGACTAGCGGCTCGCGGACAGATACGCAGTATTTT.

The chain couples TRBV7-6 to TRBJ2-3; D might be TRBD2 (5 bases). From germline, CDR1 is SGHVS and CDR2 FNYEAQ. Trimming took 1 base from V and 1 from J, leaving 12 bases between them. This CDR3 is 16 amino acids long. CDR3 DNA sequence: TGTGCCAGCAGCTTAGGAGGGCTATCAGGCACAGATACGCAGTATTTT. It encodes CASSLGGLSGTDTQYF.

This chain connects TRBV28 to TRBJ1-2; TRBD1 is a possible D gene (6 bases). V was pared by 3 bases and J by 2 bases, with 10 bases between. From germline, CDR1 is MDHEN and CDR2 SYDVKM. The CDR3 is made up of 14 amino acids. The DNA for the CDR3 is TGTGCCAGCAGTTTCCGCGACAGGAACTATGGCTACACCTTC. It codes for CASSFRDRNYGYTF.

This chain connects TRBV6-5 to TRBJ2-7; 13 bases are shared with TRBD2. Germline V gene sequence: CDR1 MNHEY, CDR2 SVGAGI. Trimming removed 4 bases from V and 6 bases from J; junction bases left unmatched: 9. The CDR3 spans 16 residues. CDR3 in amino acids: CASSFSGLAGDIEQYF. For the CDR3, the DNA is TGTGCCAGCAGTTTCTCCGGACTAGCGGGAGACATCGAGCAGTACTTC.

The chain employs TRBV6-5 and TRBJ2-1; 10 positions agree with TRBD2. The CDR3 has 16 residues. V was clipped by 0 bases and J by 3 bases; unmatched bases: 2. Germline loops: CDR1 MNHEY, CDR2 SVGAGI. The CDR3 region is CASSYSGTSDYNEQFF. DNA for the CDR3: TGTGCCAGCAGTTACTCTGGGACTAGCGACTACAATGAGCAGTTCTTC.

This clone was counted a single time. V usage is TRBV4-1 and J usage is TRBJ2-3; TRBD2 might be the D (6 bases). Trimming removed 1 base at V and 3 bases at J, with 17 bases between. Germline lookup yields CDR1 MGHRA and CDR2 YSYEKL. The length of the CDR3 is 17 residues. In DNA form, the CDR3 reads TGCGCCAGCAGCCAAGTCCCGGGGGAGAAGGGGACAGATACGCAGTATTTT. This codes for CASSQVPGEKGTDTQYF.

The chain uses TRBV25-1 and TRBJ1-6; TRBD1 is a possible D gene (6 bases). Germline V CDR1 and CDR2: MGHDK, SYGVNS. CDR3 size: 14 residues. V shed 7 bases and J shed 7 bases, with 14 bases lying between them. CDR3 DNA sequence: TGTGCCAGCAAAATGGACAGCTACAATTCACCCCTCCACTTT. Protein product: CASKMDSYNSPLHF.

This clone turned up a few times. This rearrangement joins TRBV4-3 to TRBJ2-7; the match to TRBD1 covers 8 bases. With V trimmed by 5 bases and J by 2 bases, 5 bases remained unmatched. The CDR3 totals 14 residues. Germline assignment: CDR1 LGHNA and CDR2 YSLEER. CDR3 sequence: CASSTGTGPYEQYF. In DNA form, the CDR3 reads TGCGCCAGCAGCACCGGGACAGGTCCCTACGAGCAGTACTTC.

The chain carries TRBV4-3 and TRBJ1-5; D uncertain. Germline values: CDR1 LGHNA, CDR2 YSLEER. This CDR3 comprises 14 residues. The V end was cut by 5 bases, the J end by 1 base, with 9 bases between. The CDR3 sequence is CASSFELSNQPQHF. CDR3 nucleotide sequence: TGCGCCAGCAGCTTTGAGTTAAGCAATCAGCCCCAGCATTTT.

The rearrangement joins TRBV6-5 to TRBJ1-5; D remains unclear. V lost 2 bases and J lost 11, with 16 bases in between. The CDR3 loop spans 14 amino acids. Germline V gene sequence: CDR1 MNHEY, CDR2 SVGAGI. The CDR3 bases are TGTGCCAGCAGTTACAGTGGCAGCGCTTTATCCCAGCATTTT. Amino acids: CASSYSGSALSQHF.

The chain combines TRBV30 with TRBJ1-4; D perhaps matches TRBD1 (5 bases). This CDR3 has 15 residues. Germline assignment: CDR1 GTSNPN and CDR2 SVGIG (reference sequence). Here the CDR3 DNA reads TGTGTCATGGAGCAAGGGCAGGGTGTCGGTGAAAAACTGTTTTTT. Translation: CVMEQGQGVGEKLFF.

This clone was observed a handful of times. The CDR3 DNA reads TGTGCCACCGGGGCTAGCGGACTCCAAGAGACCCAGTACTTC. It encodes CATGASGLQETQYF. The chain links TRBV24-1 to TRBJ2-5, with TRBD2 matching 7 bases. Germline CDR1 KGHDR, CDR2 SFDVKD. The CDR3 is 14 amino acids. J lost 1 base, V lost 9 bases, and 7 bases had no gene match.

In nucleotides, the CDR3 is TGTGCCAGCAGCTGGGGACAGGGGGTGGCAGACGAGCAGTACTTC. Protein sequence: CASSWGQGVADEQYF. The chain joins TRBV7-9 to TRBJ2-7, with 11 bases identical to TRBD1. The CDR3 runs 15 residues. The V gene end was trimmed by 4 bases and the J gene end by 5 bases; junction bases not matched to a gene: 7. Germline V gene data show CDR1 as SEHNR and CDR2 as FQNEAQ (reference sequence).

This sequence joins TRBV27 and TRBJ2-7; possible D gene TRBD1, 6 bases. The CDR3 extends over 15 amino acids. Germline-derived CDR1 and CDR2 are MNHEY and SMNVEV (reference sequence). V dropped 0 bases and J dropped 7 bases, with 16 bases sitting between them. The CDR3 nucleotides read TGTGCCAGCAGTTTATCCCAGGGGACCCTCTATGAGCAGTACTTC. This gives the protein CASSLSQGTLYEQYF.

This chain links TRBV6-5 with TRBJ1-1; D is unresolved. Per germline, CDR1 MNHEY and CDR2 SVGAGI. CDR3 length: 13 residues. Trimming stripped 2 bases from V and 11 bases from J, with 15 bases between. In DNA form, the CDR3 reads TGTGCCAGCAGTTACGCTAACACGAGGGAGGCTTTCTTT. Residues: CASSYANTREAFF.

The chain carries TRBV5-4 and TRBJ2-1; D gene unclear. Germline CDR1 and CDR2: SGHNT and YYREEE (reference sequence). The CDR3 contains 17 residues. V lost 0 bases to trimming and J lost 0 bases, with 13 bases between them. The CDR3 DNA reads TGTGCCAGCAGCTTGGCCCTTTCGGAGAGCTCCTACAATGAGCAGTTCTTC. It encodes CASSLALSESSYNEQFF. Filled out from reference TRBV5-4 and TRBJ2-1, the complete variable domain reads ETGVTQSPTHLIKTRGQQVTLRCSSQSGHNTVSWYQQALGQGPQFIFQYYREEENGRGNFPPRFSGLQFPNYSSELNVNALELDDSALYLCASSLALSESSYNEQFFGPGTRLTVL.

The chain carries TRBV10-3 and TRBJ1-6, with unresolved D. V was pared by 0 bases and J by 11 bases, with 8 bases between. The CDR3 is made up of 13 amino acids. CDR1 and CDR2 (germline): ENHRY, SYGVKD. The CDR3 coding sequence is TGTGCCATCAGTGAGTCGATCAGAACACCCCTCCACTTT. Amino acid sequence: CAISESIRTPLHF.

This chain joins TRBV14 and TRBJ2-5, with D possibly TRBD2 on 5 matching bases. Trimming took 1 base from V and 5 from J, leaving 11 bases between them. Germline CDR1 reads SGHDN; CDR2 reads FVKESK. The CDR3 runs 14 residues. The CDR3 nucleotides are TGTGCCAGCAGCCAAGTGGGAGCCCGCGAGACCCAGTACTTC. Its translation: CASSQVGARETQYF.

J is TRBJ2-1 and V is TRBV9; D possibly corresponds to TRBD1 (5 bases). The CDR3 runs 16 residues. Germline lookup yields CDR1 SGDLS and CDR2 YYNGEE. V gave up 1 base and J gave up 1 base, with 12 bases separating them. CDR3 region: CASSVTDSLSYNEQFF. The CDR3 DNA is TGTGCCAGCAGCGTAACAGACAGCTTATCCTACAATGAGCAGTTCTTC.

This chain connects TRBV27 to TRBJ2-1, with TRBD2 matching over 7 bases. This CDR3 comprises 15 residues. Per germline, CDR1 MNHEY and CDR2 SMNVEV (reference sequence). The J segment lost 5 bases and the V segment lost 2 bases, leaving 6 bases of the junction unmatched. CDR3 protein: CASSLVASGDNEQFF. Written as DNA, the CDR3 is TGTGCCAGCAGTTTAGTGGCTAGCGGTGACAATGAGCAGTTCTTC.

The chain carries TRBV10-3 and TRBJ2-1, with 8 nucleotides matching TRBD2. Germline CDR1 reads ENHRY; CDR2 reads SYGVKD. CDR3 length: 15 amino acids. Trimming took 0 bases from V and 9 from J; bases not matched to a gene: 7. CDR3 loop: CAISESSGSFGEQFF. In DNA, the CDR3 is TGTGCCATCAGTGAGTCGAGCGGGAGTTTTGGTGAGCAGTTCTTC.

The chain couples TRBV29-1 to TRBJ2-3; 11 nucleotides align to TRBD2. The junction had 7 bases not matched to a gene; V was cut back by 5 bases and J by 3 bases. The germline V gene encodes CDR1 SQVTM and CDR2 ANQGSEA. The CDR3 extends over 15 amino acids. CDR3 nucleotides: TGCAGCGTTAGGTTGGGACTAGCGGTAACAGATACGCAGTATTTT. It is translated as CSVRLGLAVTDTQYF.

The chain is built from TRBV7-2 and TRBJ1-1; no definite D call. Trimming shortened V by 5 bases and J by 3 bases, and 10 bases separated the two germline ends. This CDR3 is built from 13 residues. Per germline, CDR1 SGHTA and CDR2 FQGNSA. CDR3 bases: TGTGCCAGCAGCCATAGCAGAGACACTGAAGCTTTCTTT. This sequence encodes CASSHSRDTEAFF.

This sequence joins TRBV9 and TRBJ2-7; possibly TRBD2 for D (6 bases). CDR1 and CDR2 (germline): SGDLS, YYNGEE. The CDR3 has 14 residues. The ends were cut back, 4 bases at V and 6 bases at J, with 17 bases in the middle. The CDR3 reads CASSPPGLFGEQYF. CDR3 sequence (DNA): TGTGCCAGCAGCCCCCCGGGACTGTTCGGCGAGCAGTACTTC.

V and J are TRBV30 and TRBJ2-7; D is undetermined. Per the germline V gene, CDR1 is GTSNPN and CDR2 is SVGIG (reference sequence). CDR3 length equals 13 residues. Trimming pared 1 base from V and 1 base from J, leaving 8 bases between. CDR3 DNA sequence: TGTGCCTGGAGTGCCAGTACGTCCTACGAGCAGTACTTC. Amino acid sequence: CAWSASTSYEQYF.

J is TRBJ2-7 and V is TRBV6-5, with D unclear. The V gene lost 2 bases and the J gene lost 2 bases, with 10 bases spanning the gap. CDR3 length: 14 residues. Germline loops: CDR1 MNHEY, CDR2 SVGAGI. The CDR3 DNA is TGTGCCAGCAGTTACACCGGGTTGGCCTACGAGCAGTACTTC. Its protein product is CASSYTGLAYEQYF.